Listed here are 21 T cell receptor beta chains from one sample, sequenced in a study of blood T cell repertoires in COVID-19. The assay was immunoSEQ multiplex PCR, and TCRdb's table has in-frame clones only and misses some. The sample has about 270,000 clones, 88% seen once. The sequenced material came from PBMCs or T cells enriched from blood (not recorded which). The receptors originated from a woman in her 50s who had recovered from COVID-19.

This chain uses TRBV29-1 with TRBJ1-3; perhaps TRBD1 as D (5 bases). CDR3 length equals 14 residues. Germline loops: CDR1 SQVTM, CDR2 ANQGSEA. The V and J ends lost 3 bases and 4 bases respectively, with 13 bases between them. This chain's CDR3 is CSVDSGLRGNTIYF. CDR3 bases: TGCAGCGTTGACTCGGGACTAAGAGGAAACACCATATATTTT. The full variable domain, completed using reference TRBV29-1 and TRBJ1-3, is SAVISQKPSRDICQRGTSLTIQCQVDSQVTMMFWYRQQPGQSLTLIATANQGSEATYESGFVIDKFPISRPNLTFSTLTVSNMSPEDSSIYLCSVDSGLRGNTIYFGEGSWLTVV.

The genes are TRBV7-2 and TRBJ2-7, with a weak D call TRBD1 (5 bases). Trimming left V 2 bases short and J 6 bases short, with 14 bases between. This CDR3 is 14 amino acids long. CDR1 SGHTA and CDR2 FQGNSA come from the germline V gene. This chain's CDR3 is CASSLLLQASEQYF. The CDR3 nucleotides read TGTGCCAGCAGCTTATTGTTACAGGCCAGCGAGCAGTACTTC.

V gene TRBV7-3 combines with J gene TRBJ2-3; a weak D match, TRBD1 (5 bases). The CDR3 length is 15 residues. The germline CDR1 and CDR2 sequences are SGHTA and FQGTGA. V was trimmed by 4 bases and J by 0 bases, leaving 11 bases between them. This chain's CDR3 is CASSSHGQSTDTQYF. In DNA form, the CDR3 reads TGTGCCAGCAGCTCCCATGGACAAAGCACAGATACGCAGTATTTT.

The CDR3 protein is CASSVETGFITF. CDR3 bases: TGTGCCAGCAGTGTGGAGACAGGGTTTATCACCTTC. The chain is built from TRBV2 and TRBJ1-2; 7 nucleotides align to TRBD1. CDR1 is SNHLY and CDR2 is FYNNEI in the germline V gene. V dropped 4 bases and J dropped 13; count of bases not matched to a gene: 9. The CDR3 length is 12 residues.

This clone has a handful of counts. This chain joins TRBV6-5 and TRBJ1-1, with D perhaps TRBD1 (6 bases). Germline V gene sequence: CDR1 MNHEY, CDR2 SVGAGI. Deletions cut 6 bases from V and 4 bases from J, with 9 bases between. This CDR3 contains 12 residues. The CDR3 DNA reads TGTGCCAGCAGGGTAGGGGGCACTGAAGCTTTCTTT. It yields the protein CASRVGGTEAFF.

The gene calls are TRBV7-2 and TRBJ2-7, with a weak D call TRBD2 (6 bases). Trimming shortened V by 2 bases and J by 3 bases, and 11 bases separated the two germline ends. CDR3 length: 14 amino acids. From germline, CDR1 is SGHTA and CDR2 FQGNSA. The CDR3 sequence is CASSLSGARYEQYF. The CDR3 DNA is TGTGCCAGCAGCTTATCGGGAGCCCGCTACGAGCAGTACTTC. Filled out from reference TRBV7-2 and TRBJ2-7, the complete variable domain reads GAGVSQSPSNKVTEKGKDVELRCDPISGHTALYWYRQSLGQGLEFLIYFQGNSAPDKSGLPSDRFSAERTGGSVSTLTIQRTQQEDSAVYLCASSLSGARYEQYFGPGTRLTVT.

V usage is TRBV2 and J usage is TRBJ2-3; TRBD1 aligns across 10 bases. The V gene's germline CDR1 is SNHLY and CDR2 FYNNEI. V was pared by 7 bases and J by 5 bases, with 9 bases of the junction left unmatched. This CDR3 spans 15 amino acids. The CDR3 is CASIRDRGSGDTQYF. CDR3 bases: TGTGCCAGCATACGGGACAGGGGTTCGGGAGATACGCAGTATTTT.

The CDR3 loop reads CATSDTGERIQPQHF. The CDR3 DNA reads TGTGCCACCAGTGACACAGGGGAACGGATTCAGCCCCAGCATTTT. The rearrangement links TRBV24-1 to TRBJ1-5, with TRBD1 identical over 7 bases. Germline CDR1 and CDR2: KGHDR and SFDVKD. This CDR3 contains 15 residues. With 4 bases clipped from V and 6 bases from J, the junction kept 8 bases outside the gene matches.

The chain carries TRBV28 and TRBJ1-1; D may be TRBD1 (6 bases). CDR1 and CDR2 from the germline V gene are MDHEN and SYDVKM. V shed 7 bases and J shed 2 bases, with 14 bases lying between them. The length of the CDR3 is 14 residues. CDR3 in amino acids: CASNSLGGNTEAFF. The CDR3 DNA follows: TGTGCCAGCAACTCATTAGGGGGAAACACTGAAGCTTTCTTT.

This clone was detected only once. V usage is TRBV18 and J usage is TRBJ2-7; 10 bases match TRBD1. J lost 5 bases, V lost 6 bases, and 10 bases had no gene match. This CDR3 has 15 residues. In germline, CDR1 is KGHSH, CDR2 LQKENI. CDR3 amino acids: CASSRGTGEINEQYF. In DNA form, the CDR3 reads TGTGCCAGCTCCAGAGGGACAGGGGAAATCAACGAGCAGTACTTC. The full variable domain, rest sourced from reference TRBV18 and TRBJ2-7, is NAGVMQNPRHLVRRRGQEARLRCSPMKGHSHVYWYRQLPEEGLKFMVYLQKENIIDESGMPKERFSAEFPKEGPSILRIQQVVRGDSAAYFCASSRGTGEINEQYFGPGTRLTVT.

The chain couples TRBV6-2 or TRBV6-3 to TRBJ1-5; D may be TRBD1 (5 bases). The germline gives CDR1 MNHEY, CDR2 SVGEGT. V was shortened by 4 bases and J by 4 bases, with 20 bases between the two germline ends. This CDR3 has 17 residues. The CDR3 sequence: CASSSPVKGLTNQPQHF. The CDR3 DNA follows: TGTGCCAGCAGTTCTCCCGTGAAGGGACTGACTAATCAGCCCCAGCATTTT.

The CDR3 region is CASSQGGTGVGSGELFF. In DNA, the CDR3 is TGCGCCAGCAGCCAAGGAGGGACAGGGGTTGGATCCGGGGAGCTGTTTTTT. This chain joins TRBV4-1 and TRBJ2-2, with 10 nucleotides matching TRBD1. V lost 1 base, J lost 6 bases, and 8 bases stayed unmatched. CDR3 size: 17 residues. CDR1 is MGHRA and CDR2 is YSYEKL in the germline V gene.

The genes are TRBV7-6 and TRBJ2-1, with D perhaps TRBD1 (5 bases). CDR1 is SGHVS, CDR2 FNYEAQ, per germline. With 4 bases removed from V and 3 bases from J, the gap between germline ends came to 16 bases. This CDR3 contains 16 residues. The CDR3 loop is CASSSNGAGFYNEQFF. DNA of the CDR3: TGTGCCAGCAGCTCCAATGGGGCAGGTTTCTACAATGAGCAGTTCTTC.

The chain combines TRBV5-1 with TRBJ2-7; 7 bases align to TRBD2. The CDR3 extends over 15 amino acids. Losses at the gene ends were 3 bases for V and 3 bases for J; bases not matched to a gene: 9. Germline values: CDR1 SGHRS, CDR2 YFSETQ. The CDR3 loop is CASSSLADSNYEQYF. In DNA form, the CDR3 reads TGCGCCAGCAGCTCCCTAGCGGATTCTAACTACGAGCAGTACTTC. The variable domain in full, with the rest retrieved from reference TRBV5-1 and TRBJ2-7, is KAGVTQTPRYLIKTRGQQVTLSCSPISGHRSVSWYQQTPGQGLQFLFEYFSETQRNKGNFPGRFSGRQFSNSRSEMNVSTLELGDSALYLCASSSLADSNYEQYFGPGTRLTVT.

The V and J genes are TRBV28 and TRBJ2-7, with 8 nucleotides matching TRBD1. The CDR3 spans 15 residues. After removal of 1 base from V and 5 bases from J, the junction contained 7 bases not matched to a gene. CDR1 and CDR2 from the germline V gene are MDHEN and SYDVKM. DNA of the CDR3: TGTGCCAGCAGTTTATTCGGACAGGGATGGGACGAGCAGTACTTC. This gives the protein CASSLFGQGWDEQYF.

The V call is TRBV14, the J call TRBJ1-6; tentative D call: TRBD1 (6 bases). V lost 5 bases, J lost 7 bases, and 12 bases lay in between. The CDR3 runs 14 residues. Looked up from germline, CDR1 is SGHDN and CDR2 is FVKESK. This chain's CDR3 is CASSYWQGNSPLHF. CDR3 DNA: TGTGCCAGCAGCTATTGGCAGGGGAATTCACCCCTCCACTTT.

V gene TRBV1 combines with J gene TRBJ2-1; the DNA was not compared with TRBD2, the D call given in the table. TRBV1 is noted as a pseudogene. The CDR3 covers 17 residues. The CDR3 sequence is CTSSPRWTSTYYNEQFF. For the CDR3, the DNA is TGCACCAGCAGCCCCCGTTGGACTAGCACTTACTACAATGAGCAGTTCTTC.

The chain combines TRBV28 with TRBJ2-4; the match to TRBD2 covers 8 bases. Germline V gene lookup returns CDR1 MDHEN and CDR2 SYDVKM. CDR3 length: 14 amino acids. Trimming cost V 7 bases and J 9 bases; bases outside gene matches: 11. CDR3 sequence (DNA): TGTGCCAGCAACCAAGCGGGAGAGGAGGGCATTCAGTACTTC. Translation gives CASNQAGEEGIQYF.

The chain couples TRBV28 to TRBJ1-2; the D is unclear. This CDR3 is 13 amino acids long. Germline V gene data show CDR1 as MDHEN and CDR2 as SYDVKM. Trimming removed 8 bases at V and 3 bases at J, with 13 bases between. The CDR3 is CASAVLLDYGYTF. Here the CDR3 DNA reads TGTGCCAGCGCGGTTTTACTCGACTATGGCTACACCTTC.

This clone was seen more than once but under ten times. Other DNA variants within this sample encode the same CDR3. The rearrangement uses TRBV4-3 and TRBJ1-6; TRBD1 might be the D (6 bases). V was shortened by 3 bases and J by 7 bases, with 10 bases between the two germline ends. The CDR3 is 14 amino acids. The V gene's germline CDR1 is LGHNA and CDR2 YSLEER. DNA of the CDR3: TGCGCCAGCAGCCAGGGAACAGGGAATTCACCCCTCCACTTT. It codes for CASSQGTGNSPLHF.

V and J are TRBV12-3 or TRBV12-4 and TRBJ2-5, with TRBD2 as a possible D gene (5 bases). Trimming took off 8 bases at V and 1 base at J, with 11 bases between the two ends. This CDR3 has 13 residues. The CDR3 loop is CASASSLQETQYF. Here the CDR3 DNA reads TGTGCCAGCGCTAGCAGTCTCCAAGAGACCCAGTACTTC.